This TCR beta chain stems from a study of blood T cell repertoires in COVID-19. For the study at large: Researchers got acute and convalescent COVID-19 samples from the United States, Italy and Spain. T cells, B-cell-depleted T cells, or PBMCs provided the cDNA or gDNA that served as material.

Authors' analysis steps: Amplified reference gene primers provided the basis for estimating nucleated cell counts. Only in-frame clones appear in the TCRdb table, and some are missing; sequencing was by immunoSEQ multiplex PCR. The V and J calls and the clone size are those of that table, but D and trimming were determined from the DNA. The top ten clones hold 2% to 2.5% of a sample with about 260,000 clones, about 85% of them seen once. The count of this clone is one. CDR1 and CDR2 (germline): LNHDA, SQIVND (reference sequence). This CDR3 is built from 15 residues. Trimming removed 5 bases from V and 2 bases from J, with 14 bases in between.

What was sequenced was peripheral blood. The sequence came from a woman between 50 and 59 years old who had recovered from COVID-19. This rearrangement joins TRBV19 to TRBJ2-3; D possibly corresponds to TRBD2 (6 bases). This CDR3 is CASSLGGANTDTQYF. The CDR3 coding sequence is TGTGCCAGTAGTTTGGGGGGAGCCAACACAGATACGCAGTATTTT.